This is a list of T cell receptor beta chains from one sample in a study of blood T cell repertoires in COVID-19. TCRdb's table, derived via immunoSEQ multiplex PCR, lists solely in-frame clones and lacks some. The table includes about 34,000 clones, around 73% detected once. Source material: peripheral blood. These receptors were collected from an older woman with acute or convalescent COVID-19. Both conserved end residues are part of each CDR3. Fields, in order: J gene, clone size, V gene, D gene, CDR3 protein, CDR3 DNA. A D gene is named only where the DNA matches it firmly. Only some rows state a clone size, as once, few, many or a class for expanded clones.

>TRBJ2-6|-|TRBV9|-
CASSAIISGANVLTF
TGTGCCAGCAGCGCAATCATCTCTGGGGCCAACGTCCTGACTTTC
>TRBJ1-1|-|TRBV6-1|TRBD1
CASSDGQGASEAFF
TGTGCCAGCAGTGACGGACAGGGGGCGAGTGAAGCTTTCTTT
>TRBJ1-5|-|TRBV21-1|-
CASSNGGGQPQHF
TGTGCCAGCAGCAACGGGGGAGGACAGCCCCAGCATTTT
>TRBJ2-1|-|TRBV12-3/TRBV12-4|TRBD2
CASLAGDNEQFF
TGTGCCAGCCTAGCGGGGGATAATGAGCAGTTCTTC
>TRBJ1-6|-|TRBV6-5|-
CASSYSSTGASPLHF
TGTGCCAGCAGTTACTCGAGTACAGGAGCCTCACCCCTCCACTTT
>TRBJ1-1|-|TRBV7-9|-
CASSRHTGDTEAFF
TGTGCCAGCAGCCGCCATACGGGGGACACTGAAGCTTTCTTT
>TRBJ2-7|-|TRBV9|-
CASSASAGQLGYEQYF
TGTGCCAGCAGCGCGAGCGCTGGACAGTTGGGTTACGAGCAGTACTTC
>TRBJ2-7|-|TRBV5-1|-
CASSRWGLEYDEQYF
TGCGCCAGCAGCCGGTGGGGCCTAGAGTACGACGAGCAGTACTTC
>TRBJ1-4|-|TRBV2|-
CASSEQGLGEKLFF
TGTGCCAGCAGTGAGCAGGGTTTGGGCGAAAAACTGTTTTTT
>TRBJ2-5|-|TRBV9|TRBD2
CASSGGGWEQETQYF
TGTGCCAGCAGCGGGGGAGGGTGGGAACAAGAGACCCAGTACTTC
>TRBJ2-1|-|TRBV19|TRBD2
CASSRTSGGAPNEQFF
TGTGCCAGTAGTAGGACTAGCGGGGGGGCCCCCAATGAGCAGTTCTTC
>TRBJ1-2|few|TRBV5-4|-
CASSLGPRVNYGYTF
TGTGCCAGCAGCTTGGGGCCCAGGGTTAACTATGGCTACACCTTC
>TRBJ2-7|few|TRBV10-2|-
CASGWAFRAGEQYF
TGCGCCAGCGGGTGGGCGTTCCGGGCGGGTGAGCAGTACTTC
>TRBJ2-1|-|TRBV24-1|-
CATSPSFSNEQFF
TGTGCCACCAGCCCCTCCTTCTCTAATGAGCAGTTCTTC
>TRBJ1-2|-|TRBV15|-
CATSRFEGYGYTF
TGTGCCACCAGCAGATTTGAGGGCTATGGCTACACCTTC
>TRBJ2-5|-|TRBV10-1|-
CASSGSGEETQYF
TGCGCCAGCAGTGGATCGGGAGAAGAGACCCAGTACTTC
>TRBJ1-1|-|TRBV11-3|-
CASSLGANTEAFF
TGTGCCAGCAGCTTGGGGGCAAACACTGAAGCTTTCTTT
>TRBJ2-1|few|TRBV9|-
CASTPPGTGVNEQFF
TGTGCCAGCACTCCCCCGGGGACGGGGGTCAATGAGCAGTTCTTC
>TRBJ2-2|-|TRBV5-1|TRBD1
CASSFLGQGALDTGELFF
TGCGCCAGCAGCTTCTTAGGACAGGGGGCCCTGGACACCGGGGAGCTGTTTTTT
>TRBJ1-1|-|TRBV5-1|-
CASSLSVPGGEAFF
TGCGCCAGCAGCTTGAGTGTACCGGGGGGTGAAGCTTTCTTT
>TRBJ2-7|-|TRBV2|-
CASSEAAAGQGEQYF
TGTGCCAGCAGTGAAGCGGCGGCCGGCCAGGGCGAGCAGTACTTC
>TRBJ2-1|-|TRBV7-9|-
CASSLASYNEQFF
TGTGCCAGCAGCTTAGCCAGCTACAATGAGCAGTTCTTC
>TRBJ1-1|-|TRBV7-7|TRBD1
CASSLYRGGSGNTEAFF
TGTGCCAGCAGCTTATATAGAGGGGGCTCCGGCAACACTGAAGCTTTCTTT
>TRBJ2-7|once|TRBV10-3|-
CAVSGVGEQYF
TGTGCCGTATCAGGGGTCGGGGAGCAGTACTTC
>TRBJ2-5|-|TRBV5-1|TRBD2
CASSFVVAGGETQYF
TGCGCCAGCAGCTTTGTGGTGGCGGGGGGAGAGACCCAGTACTTC
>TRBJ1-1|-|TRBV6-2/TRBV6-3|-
CASSTEGENTEAFF
TGTGCCAGCAGTACAGAAGGGGAGAACACTGAAGCTTTCTTT
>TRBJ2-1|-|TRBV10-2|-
CASSLGAGEQFF
TGCGCCAGCAGCCTGGGGGCCGGAGAGCAGTTCTTC
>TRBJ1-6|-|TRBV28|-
CASRPPPGGIWGDDSPLHF
TGTGCCAGCAGGCCTCCGCCCGGGGGGATTTGGGGGGATGATTCACCCCTCCACTTT
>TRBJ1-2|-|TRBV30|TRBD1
CAWWDRVEGYTF
TGTGCCTGGTGGGACAGGGTGGAGGGCTACACCTTC
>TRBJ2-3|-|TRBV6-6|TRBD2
CASSGTSGGSTDTQYF
TGTGCCAGCAGTGGGACTAGCGGGGGGTCTACAGATACGCAGTATTTT
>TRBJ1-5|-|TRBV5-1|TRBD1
CASSLGGRQGNQPQHF
TGCGCCAGCAGCTTGGGGGGTAGACAGGGGAATCAGCCCCAGCATTTT
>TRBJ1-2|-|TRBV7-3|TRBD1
CASSPQGGQIYGYTF
TGTGCCAGCAGCCCACAGGGGGGACAGATCTATGGCTACACCTTC
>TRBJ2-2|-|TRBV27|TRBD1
CASSLLDRVGTGELFF
TGTGCCAGCAGTTTACTGGACAGGGTGGGGACCGGGGAGCTGTTTTTT
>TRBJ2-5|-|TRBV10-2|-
CASSGGGETQYF
TGCGCCAGCAGTGGGGGAGGAGAGACCCAGTACTTC
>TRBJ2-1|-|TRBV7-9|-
CASSRIPQGRRMDEQFF
TGTGCCAGCAGTCGAATTCCACAGGGAAGGAGGATGGATGAGCAGTTCTTC
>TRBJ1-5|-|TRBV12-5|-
CASGLVRNQPQHF
TGTGCTAGTGGTTTGGTACGGAATCAGCCCCAGCATTTT
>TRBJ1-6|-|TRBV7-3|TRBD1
CASSPTGGSDSPLHF
TGTGCCAGCAGCCCGACAGGGGGCTCGGATTCACCCCTCCACTTT
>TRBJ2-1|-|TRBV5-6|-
CASSWPRQTSNEQFF
TGTGCCAGCAGCTGGCCTAGACAGACCTCCAATGAGCAGTTCTTC
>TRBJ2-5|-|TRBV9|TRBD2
CASSGIGLAGSSWETQYF
TGTGCCAGCAGCGGAATAGGACTAGCGGGGTCTTCGTGGGAGACCCAGTACTTC
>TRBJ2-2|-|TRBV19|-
CASRLNRAGELFF
TGTGCCAGTAGGCTAAACAGGGCCGGGGAGCTGTTTTTT
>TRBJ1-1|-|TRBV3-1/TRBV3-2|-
CASSQDRGGAFF
TGTGCCAGCAGCCAAGATAGGGGTGGGGCTTTCTTT
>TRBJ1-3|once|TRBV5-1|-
CASSLEPRQISGNTIYF
TGCGCCAGCAGCTTGGAGCCGAGACAAATCTCTGGAAACACCATATATTTT
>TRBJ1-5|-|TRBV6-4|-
CASSDSRELGNQPQHF
TGTGCCAGCAGTGACTCGCGGGAGTTGGGCAATCAGCCCCAGCATTTT
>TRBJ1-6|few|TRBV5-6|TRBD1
CASSPGDRGLNSPLHF
TGTGCCAGCAGCCCGGGCGACAGGGGGCTTAATTCACCCCTCCACTTT
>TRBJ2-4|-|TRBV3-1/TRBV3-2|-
CASSQDWGGQNIQYF
TGTGCCAGCAGCCAAGATTGGGGAGGCCAAAACATTCAGTACTTC
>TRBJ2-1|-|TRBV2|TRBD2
CASGGAGGPYNEQFF
TGTGCCAGCGGGGGAGCGGGGGGGCCCTACAATGAGCAGTTCTTC
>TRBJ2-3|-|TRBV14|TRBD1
CASSRGQGFGDTQYF
TGTGCCAGCAGCCGGGGACAGGGCTTCGGAGATACGCAGTATTTT
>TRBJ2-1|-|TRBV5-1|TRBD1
CASSLGRGLSSSYNEQFF
TGCGCCAGCAGCTTGGGTAGGGGGCTATCCTCCTCTTACAATGAGCAGTTCTTC
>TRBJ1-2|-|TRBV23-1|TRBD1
CASSQTPPAGDREVGDYGYTF
TGCGCCAGCAGTCAAACTCCCCCAGCGGGGGACAGGGAAGTTGGAGACTATGGCTACACCTTC
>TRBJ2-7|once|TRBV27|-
CASSLYRGSYEQYF
TGTGCCAGCAGTTTATATAGGGGTTCCTACGAGCAGTACTTC
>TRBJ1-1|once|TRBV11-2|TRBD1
CASNLQGKGTEAFF
TGTGCCAGCAACCTACAGGGGAAGGGGACTGAAGCTTTCTTT
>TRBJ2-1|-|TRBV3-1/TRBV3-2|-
CASSQGQGVNEQFF
TGTGCCAGCAGCCAAGGTCAAGGGGTCAATGAGCAGTTCTTC
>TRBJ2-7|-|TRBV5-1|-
CASSLVSVPDEQYF
TGCGCCAGCAGCTTGGTGTCGGTTCCGGACGAGCAGTACTTC